The sequence of this T cell receptor beta chain was determined in a study of shared clonotypes between healthy human individuals. General observations from the study: The study's rarefaction showed incomplete sorted-subset sequencing despite large depth. Represented genetic and exposure-history diversity was restricted by having few donors.

With 8 bases removed from V and 5 bases from J, the gap between germline ends came to 18 bases. Germline CDR1 is MDHEN and CDR2 is SYDVKM. This CDR3 comprises 14 residues. Those who donated, Caucasian adults without exception, all lived in Nashville, Tennessee. About this clone itself: Its antigen is as yet unknown.

Over several immunoSEQ plates, each subset's genomic DNA was distributed in even portions. Measured with immunoSEQ multiplex PCR; TCRdb has only the in-frame clones, and not every one. The top ten hold 0.4% to 0.55% of the sample, which has 800,000 to 1,200,000 clones, 75% to 80% seen once. The sample comprised memory CD4+ T cells from PBMCs. Specified subset: CD45RA-negative fraction. The clonotype was recovered from a young man in good health. Some clones in this sample may be carry-over from other donors' samples. The chain uses TRBV28 and TRBJ1-1; D ambiguous. The CDR3 sequence: CASLLDRPGTEAFF. In DNA form, the CDR3 reads TGTGCCAGCCTTCTTGATCGCCCCGGGACTGAAGCTTTCTTT.